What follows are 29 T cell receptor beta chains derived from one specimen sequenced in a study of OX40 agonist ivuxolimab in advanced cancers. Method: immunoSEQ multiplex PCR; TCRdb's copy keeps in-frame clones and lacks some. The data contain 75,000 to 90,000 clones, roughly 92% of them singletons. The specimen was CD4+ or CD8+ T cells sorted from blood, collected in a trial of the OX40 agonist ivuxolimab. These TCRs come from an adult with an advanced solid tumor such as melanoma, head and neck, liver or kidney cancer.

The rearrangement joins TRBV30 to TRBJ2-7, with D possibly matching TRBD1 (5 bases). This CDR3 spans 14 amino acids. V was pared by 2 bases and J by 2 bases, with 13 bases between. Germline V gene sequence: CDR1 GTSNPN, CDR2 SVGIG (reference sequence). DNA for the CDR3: TGTGCCTGGAGTTCTTTTGTGACAGCCTACGAGCAGTACTTC. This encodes CAWSSFVTAYEQYF.

In DNA, the CDR3 is TGTGCCAGTAGTATACCTAGCGGGAGTTCCTACAATGAGCAGTTCTTC. Amino acid sequence: CASSIPSGSSYNEQFF. The J gene is TRBJ2-1, the V gene TRBV19; 10 bases are shared with TRBD2. Germline loops: CDR1 LNHDA, CDR2 SQIVND (reference sequence). The CDR3 runs to 16 residues. With V trimmed by 2 bases and J by 1 base, 2 bases remained unmatched.

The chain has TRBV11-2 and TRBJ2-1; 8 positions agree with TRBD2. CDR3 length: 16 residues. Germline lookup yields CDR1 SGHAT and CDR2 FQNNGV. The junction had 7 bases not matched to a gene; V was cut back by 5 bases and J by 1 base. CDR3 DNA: TGTGCCAGCAGCCCTCGACTAGCGCAATCCTACAATGAGCAGTTCTTC. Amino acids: CASSPRLAQSYNEQFF.

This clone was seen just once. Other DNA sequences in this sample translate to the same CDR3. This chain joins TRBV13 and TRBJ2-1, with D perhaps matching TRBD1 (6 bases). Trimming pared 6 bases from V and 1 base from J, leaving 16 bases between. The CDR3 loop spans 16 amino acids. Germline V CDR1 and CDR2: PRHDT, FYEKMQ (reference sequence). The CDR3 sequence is CASRNARTDSYNEQFF. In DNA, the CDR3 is TGTGCCAGCAGGAATGCGCGGACAGATTCCTACAATGAGCAGTTCTTC. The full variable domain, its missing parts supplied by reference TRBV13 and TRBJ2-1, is AAGVIQSPRHLIKEKRETATLKCYPIPRHDTVYWYQQGPGQDPQFLISFYEKMQSDKGSIPDRFSAQQFSDYHSELNMSSLELGDSALYFCASRNARTDSYNEQFFGPGTRLTVL.

DNA of the CDR3: TGCGCCAGCAGTCCCTGGGCGTTCTCGGGAAACACCATATATTTT. Its translation is CASSPWAFSGNTIYF. The chain recombines TRBV5-1 with TRBJ1-3; the D is unclear. This CDR3 spans 15 amino acids. The V gene lost 5 bases and the J gene lost 4 bases, with 16 bases spanning the gap. Germline CDR1 reads SGHRS; CDR2 reads YFSETQ.

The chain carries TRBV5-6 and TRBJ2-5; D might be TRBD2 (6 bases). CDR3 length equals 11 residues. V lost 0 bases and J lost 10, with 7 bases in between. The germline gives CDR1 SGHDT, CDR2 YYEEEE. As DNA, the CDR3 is TGTGCCAGCAGCTTGGACGGGGGCCAGTACTTC. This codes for CASSLDGGQYF.

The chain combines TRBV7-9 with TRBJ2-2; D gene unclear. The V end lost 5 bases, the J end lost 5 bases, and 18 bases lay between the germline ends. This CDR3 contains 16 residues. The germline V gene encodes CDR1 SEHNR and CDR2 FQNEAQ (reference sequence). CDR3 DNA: TGTGCCAGCAGCCTCGCAGCAGGCCTCGGGACCGGGGAGCTGTTTTTT. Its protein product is CASSLAAGLGTGELFF. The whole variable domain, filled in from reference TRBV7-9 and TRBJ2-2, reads DTGVSQNPRHKITKRGQNVTFRCDPISEHNRLYWYRQTLGQGPEFLTYFQNEAQLEKSRLLSDRFSAERPKGSFSTLEIQRTEQGDSAMYLCASSLAAGLGTGELFFGEGSRLTVL.

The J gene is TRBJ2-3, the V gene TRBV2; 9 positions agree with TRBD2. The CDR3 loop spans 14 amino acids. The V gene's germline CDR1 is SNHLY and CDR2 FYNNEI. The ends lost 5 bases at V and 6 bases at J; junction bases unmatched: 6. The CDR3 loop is CASSPGTSSDTQYF. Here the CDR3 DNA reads TGTGCCAGCAGTCCCGGGACTAGCTCCGATACGCAGTATTTT.

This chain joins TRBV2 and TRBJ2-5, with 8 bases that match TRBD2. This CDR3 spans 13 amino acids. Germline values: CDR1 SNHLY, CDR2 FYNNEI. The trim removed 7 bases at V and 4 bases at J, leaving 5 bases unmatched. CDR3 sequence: CASNGLARETQYF. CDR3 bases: TGTGCCAGCAATGGACTAGCTAGAGAGACCCAGTACTTC.

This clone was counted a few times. Here the CDR3 reads CASTPTATYNSPLHF. The CDR3 DNA sequence: TGCGCCAGCACCCCGACAGCTACCTATAATTCACCCCTCCACTTT. The chain uses TRBV10-2 and TRBJ1-6; D is possibly TRBD1 (5 bases). The germline gives CDR1 WSHSY, CDR2 SAAADI. Trimming cost V 7 bases and J 2 bases, with 12 bases left between them. This CDR3 is 15 amino acids long.

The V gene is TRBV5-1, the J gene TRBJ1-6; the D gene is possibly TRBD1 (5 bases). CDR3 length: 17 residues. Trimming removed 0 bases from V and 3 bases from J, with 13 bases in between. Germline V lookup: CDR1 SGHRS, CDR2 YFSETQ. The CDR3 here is CASSLVGVGNYNSPLHF. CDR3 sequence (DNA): TGCGCCAGCAGCTTGGTGGGGGTTGGGAACTATAATTCACCCCTCCACTTT.

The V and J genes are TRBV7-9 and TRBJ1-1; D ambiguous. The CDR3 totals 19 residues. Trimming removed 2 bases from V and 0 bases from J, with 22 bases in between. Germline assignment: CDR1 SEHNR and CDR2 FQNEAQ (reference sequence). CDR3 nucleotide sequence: TGTGCCAGCAGCTTACTTGGTGCAGGCGGACTCGACATGAACACTGAAGCTTTCTTT. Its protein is CASSLLGAGGLDMNTEAFF.

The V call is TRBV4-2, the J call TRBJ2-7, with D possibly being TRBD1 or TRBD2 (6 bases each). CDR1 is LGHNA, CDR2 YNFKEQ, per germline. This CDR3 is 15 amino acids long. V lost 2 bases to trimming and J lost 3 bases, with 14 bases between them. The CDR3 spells CASSQPGAGGYEQYF. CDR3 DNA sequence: TGTGCCAGCAGCCAACCGGGGGCCGGGGGCTACGAGCAGTACTTC.

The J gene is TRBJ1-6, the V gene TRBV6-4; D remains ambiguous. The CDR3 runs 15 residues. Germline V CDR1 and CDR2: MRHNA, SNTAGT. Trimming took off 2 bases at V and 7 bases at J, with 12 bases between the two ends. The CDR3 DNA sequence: TGTGCCAGCAGTGACGGAGTGTCCCTCAATTCACCCCTCCACTTT. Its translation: CASSDGVSLNSPLHF.

CDR3 residues: CASSEGGNYEKLFF. The CDR3 nucleotides read TGTGCCAGCAGTGAAGGGGGGAATTATGAAAAACTGTTTTTT. The chain combines TRBV6-1 with TRBJ1-4, with D maybe TRBD1 (5 bases). CDR1 is MNHNS, CDR2 SASEGT, per germline. The CDR3 sequence is 14 residues long. V lost 1 base and J lost 6, with 9 bases in between.

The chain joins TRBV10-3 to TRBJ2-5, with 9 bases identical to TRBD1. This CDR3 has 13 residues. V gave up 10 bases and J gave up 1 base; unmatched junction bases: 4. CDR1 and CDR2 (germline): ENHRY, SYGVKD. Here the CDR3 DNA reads TGTGCCACCACGACAGGGGGCCAAGAGACCCAGTACTTC. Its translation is CATTTGGQETQYF.

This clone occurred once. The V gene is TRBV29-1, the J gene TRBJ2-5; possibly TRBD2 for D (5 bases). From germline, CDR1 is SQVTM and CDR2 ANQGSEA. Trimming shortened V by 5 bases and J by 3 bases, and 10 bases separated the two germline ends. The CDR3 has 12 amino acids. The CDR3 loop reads CSVYGREETQYF. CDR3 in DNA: TGCAGCGTTTATGGGCGGGAAGAGACCCAGTACTTC.

The CDR3 sequence: CASSAQDSHQETQYF. The DNA of the CDR3 is TGTGCCAGCAGCGCACAAGACAGCCACCAAGAGACCCAGTACTTC. The V and J genes are TRBV9 and TRBJ2-5, with a tentative D call TRBD1 (5 bases). Germline CDR1 and CDR2: SGDLS and YYNGEE. The CDR3 consists of 15 residues. V shed 3 bases and J shed 0 bases, with 12 bases lying between them.

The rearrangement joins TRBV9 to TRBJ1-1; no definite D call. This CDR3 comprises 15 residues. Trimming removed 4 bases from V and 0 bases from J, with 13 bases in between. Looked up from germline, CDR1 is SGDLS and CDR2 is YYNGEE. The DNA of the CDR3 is TGTGCCAGCAGCCCCGGGGAGCGGATGAACACTGAAGCTTTCTTT. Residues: CASSPGERMNTEAFF.

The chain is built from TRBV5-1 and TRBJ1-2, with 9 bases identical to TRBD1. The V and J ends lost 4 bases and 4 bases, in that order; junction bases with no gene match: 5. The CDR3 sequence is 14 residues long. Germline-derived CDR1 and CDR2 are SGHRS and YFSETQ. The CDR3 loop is CASSPGQGSYGYTF. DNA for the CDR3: TGCGCCAGCAGCCCGGGACAGGGTTCCTATGGCTACACCTTC.

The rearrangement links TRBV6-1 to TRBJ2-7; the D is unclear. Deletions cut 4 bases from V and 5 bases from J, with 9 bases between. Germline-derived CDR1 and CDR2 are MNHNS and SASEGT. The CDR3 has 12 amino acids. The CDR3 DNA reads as TGTGCCAGCAGTGCTCAGACCCACGAGCAGTACTTC. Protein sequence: CASSAQTHEQYF.

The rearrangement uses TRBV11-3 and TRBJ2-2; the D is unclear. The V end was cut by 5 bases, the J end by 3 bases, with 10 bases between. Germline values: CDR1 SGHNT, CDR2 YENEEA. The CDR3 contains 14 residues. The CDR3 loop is CASSGWAYTGELFF. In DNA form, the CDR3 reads TGTGCCAGCAGCGGTTGGGCATACACCGGGGAGCTGTTTTTT.

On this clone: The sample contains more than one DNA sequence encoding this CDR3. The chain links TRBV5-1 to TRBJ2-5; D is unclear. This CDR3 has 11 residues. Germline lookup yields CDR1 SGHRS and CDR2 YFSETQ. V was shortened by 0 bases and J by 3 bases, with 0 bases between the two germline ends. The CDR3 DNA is TGCGCCAGCAGCTTGGAAGAGACCCAGTACTTC. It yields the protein CASSLEETQYF.

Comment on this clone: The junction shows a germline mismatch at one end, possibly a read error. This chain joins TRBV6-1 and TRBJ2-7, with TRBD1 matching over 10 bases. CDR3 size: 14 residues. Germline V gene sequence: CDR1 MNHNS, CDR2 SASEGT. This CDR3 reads CASREGTGAYEQYF. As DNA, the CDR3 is TGTGCCAGCCGTGAAGGGACAGGGGCCTACGAGCAGTACTTC.

Written as DNA, the CDR3 is TGCGCCAGCAGCCACGGACTAGGGCCCACCGGGGAGCTGTTTTTT. Residues: CASSHGLGPTGELFF. The V gene is TRBV5-1, the J gene TRBJ2-2, with TRBD2 matching over 7 bases. Germline-derived CDR1 and CDR2 are SGHRS and YFSETQ. The CDR3 consists of 15 residues. Losses at the gene ends were 4 bases for V and 4 bases for J; bases not matched to a gene: 7.

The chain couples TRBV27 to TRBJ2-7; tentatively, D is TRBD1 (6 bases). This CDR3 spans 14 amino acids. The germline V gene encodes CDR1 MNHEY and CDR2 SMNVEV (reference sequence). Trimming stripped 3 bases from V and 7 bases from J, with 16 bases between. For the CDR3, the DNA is TGTGCCAGCAGTTTTATCAGGGGCTCTAATGAGCAGTACTTC. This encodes CASSFIRGSNEQYF.

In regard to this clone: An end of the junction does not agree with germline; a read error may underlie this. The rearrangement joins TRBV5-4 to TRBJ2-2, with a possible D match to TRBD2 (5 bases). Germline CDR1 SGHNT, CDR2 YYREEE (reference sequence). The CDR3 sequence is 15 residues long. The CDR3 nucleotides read TGTGCCAGCAACTCTCGATTCGGGAACGCCGGGGAGCTGTTTTTT. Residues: CASNSRFGNAGELFF.

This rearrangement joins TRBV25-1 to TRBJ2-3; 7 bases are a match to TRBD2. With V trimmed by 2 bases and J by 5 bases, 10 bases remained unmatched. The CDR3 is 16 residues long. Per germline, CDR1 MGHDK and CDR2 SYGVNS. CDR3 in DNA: TGTGCCAGCAGTGAAGAGGGACGGGGGGTTGGAGATACGCAGTATTTT. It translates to CASSEEGRGVGDTQYF.

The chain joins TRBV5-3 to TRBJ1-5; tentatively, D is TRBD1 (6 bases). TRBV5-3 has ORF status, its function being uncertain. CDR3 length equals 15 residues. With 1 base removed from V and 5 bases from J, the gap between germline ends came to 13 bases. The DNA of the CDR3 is TGTGCCAGAAGCTTGAGTGAGGGGGGCTATCAGCCCCAGCATTTT. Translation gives CARSLSEGGYQPQHF.